The 5 T cell receptor beta chains below all came from one sample that was sequenced in a study of control samples from healthy donors and cancer patients (dated by TCRdb to 2020 to 2022). The library was obtained by the immunoSEQ multiplex PCR assay. Held by TCRdb, this immuneACCESS table contains in-frame sequences only and omits some clones. Under half of the omission traces to an unresolved V gene where checked; the cause of the rest is unknown. The sample yields about 120,000 clones; over 90% were counted once. About 2.5% of the sample is taken by the ten largest. The sample taken for sequencing was blood. Receptors were obtained from a man aged 25 to 40 in good health.

The chain combines TRBV28 with TRBJ1-1; D may be TRBD1 (5 bases). The germline CDR1 and CDR2 sequences are MDHEN and SYDVKM. V lost 4 bases and J lost 7, with 16 bases in between. This CDR3 is built from 14 residues. CDR3 protein: CASSSSGTDFEAFF. The CDR3 bases are TGTGCCAGCAGTTCCTCCGGGACTGATTTTGAAGCTTTCTTT. The full variable domain, in which reference TRBV28 and TRBJ1-1 provide the parts outside the CDR3, is DVKVTQSSRYLVKRTGEKVFLECVQDMDHENMFWYRQDPGLGLRLIYFSYDVKMKEKGDIPEGYSVSREKKERFSLILESASTNQTSMYLCASSSSGTDFEAFFGQGTRLTVV.

The genes are TRBV7-9 and TRBJ2-7; TRBD1 matches 10 bases. Trimming cost V 4 bases and J 5 bases; bases outside gene matches: 8. In germline, CDR1 is SEHNR, CDR2 FQNEAQ (reference sequence). This CDR3 comprises 15 residues. The CDR3 protein is CASSYSGTGDNEQYF. CDR3 nucleotides: TGTGCCAGCAGCTATAGCGGGACAGGGGATAACGAGCAGTACTTC.

The rearrangement joins TRBV24-1 to TRBJ2-1; tentatively, D is TRBD1 (5 bases). CDR1 and CDR2 from the germline V gene are KGHDR and SFDVKD. The CDR3 runs to 14 residues. With 5 bases removed from V and 4 bases from J, the gap between germline ends came to 11 bases. CDR3 sequence: CATSGGPRYNEQFF. The CDR3 nucleotides read TGTGCCACCAGTGGGGGCCCGAGGTACAATGAGCAGTTCTTC.

The chain couples TRBV3-1 (or the pseudogene TRBV3-2) to TRBJ2-6; D is unresolved. Trimming took 0 bases from V and 1 from J, leaving 1 base between them. Germline V gene data show CDR1 as LGHDT and CDR2 as YNNKEL (reference sequence). CDR3 size: 14 residues. The CDR3: CASSQDSGANVLTF. CDR3 DNA: TGTGCCAGCAGCCAAGATTCTGGGGCCAACGTCCTGACTTTC.

The rearrangement joins TRBV2 to TRBJ1-2; TRBD1 matches at 7 bases. The CDR3 spans 12 residues. Trimming took 5 bases from V and 7 from J; bases not matched to a gene: 4. CDR1 and CDR2 (germline): SNHLY, FYNNEI. CDR3 region: CASSTGAGGYTF. CDR3 bases: TGTGCCAGCAGTACAGGGGCGGGTGGCTACACCTTC.